The clone carrying this T cell receptor (beta chain) has only a few counts. The antigen remains undetermined. Assay: immunoSEQ multiplex PCR; the TCRdb copy retains only in-frame clones and omits some. The repertoire holds approximately 20,000 clones, with roughly 65% as singletons. This record belongs to a study of Tregs in tolerant kidney transplant recipients. Study details: CD4+CD25+CD127- cells came from approximately three-day belatacept mixed lymphocyte reactions, some with roughly five-day graft donor restimulation. General study findings and limits: Biological reproducibility was not directly addressed in this study.

The germline gives CDR1 SGHVS, CDR2 FNYEAQ. The CDR3 length is 15 residues. V shed 5 bases and J 3 bases; nucleotides not matched to a gene: 5. This TCR came from a human donor in good health. The chain is built from TRBV7-6 and TRBJ1-3; 9 positions match TRBD1. Sequenced: Tregs from blood cultured with allogeneic cells. This chain's CDR3 is CASSRDRVGGNTIYF. For the CDR3, the DNA is TGTGCCAGCAGCCGGGACAGGGTGGGTGGAAACACCATATATTTT. The complete variable domain, with remaining parts taken from reference TRBV7-6 and TRBJ1-3, reads GAGVSQSPRYKVTKRGQDVALRCDPISGHVSLYWYRQALGQGPEFLTYFNYEAQQDKSGLPNDRFSAERPEGSISTLTIQRTEQRDSAMYRCASSRDRVGGNTIYFGEGSWLTVV.